These 11 T cell receptor beta chains were all obtained from the same sample, sequenced in a study of blood T cell repertoires in COVID-19. Assay used: immunoSEQ multiplex PCR; TCRdb lists only in-frame clones, some missing. The sample shows around 200,000 clones, roughly nine tenths of them seen only once. The sample consisted of peripheral blood. The receptors originated from a woman aged 80 or older in a cohort sampled during active or convalescent COVID-19.

The rearrangement uses TRBV19 and TRBJ1-1, with D perhaps TRBD1 (5 bases). CDR3 length equals 14 residues. Germline values: CDR1 LNHDA, CDR2 SQIVND (reference sequence). V was cut by 6 bases and J by 7 bases, with 18 bases left in between. The CDR3 protein is CASSQQVLGDEAFF. The CDR3 DNA follows: TGTGCCAGTAGCCAACAGGTGCTTGGTGATGAAGCTTTCTTT.

The chain employs TRBV27 and TRBJ2-7; TRBD1 matches at 10 bases. Germline V gives CDR1 MNHEY, CDR2 SMNVEV (reference sequence). V dropped 6 bases and J dropped 1; count of bases not matched to a gene: 3. This CDR3 contains 14 residues. The CDR3 protein is CASSQDRGSYEQYF. CDR3 coding DNA: TGTGCCAGCAGCCAGGACAGGGGGTCCTACGAGCAGTACTTC.

V usage is TRBV19 and J usage is TRBJ1-3; D is unresolved. The V gene lost 5 bases and the J gene lost 8 bases, with 13 bases spanning the gap. This CDR3 region has 13 residues. The germline CDR1 and CDR2 sequences are LNHDA and SQIVND (reference sequence). This CDR3 reads CASSPPGTDTIYF. The CDR3 coding sequence is TGTGCCAGTAGTCCGCCAGGCACTGACACCATATATTTT.

V gene TRBV3-1 (or the pseudogene TRBV3-2) combines with J gene TRBJ2-4, with TRBD1 as a possible D gene (6 bases). Germline assignment: CDR1 LGHDT and CDR2 YNNKEL (reference sequence). Trimming pared 4 bases from V and 3 bases from J, leaving 28 bases between. This CDR3 has 20 residues. The CDR3 here is CASSPKYQGITLGSKNIQYF. Here the CDR3 DNA reads TGTGCCAGCAGCCCTAAGTATCAGGGGATTACACTTGGTAGCAAAAACATTCAGTACTTC.

This clone appeared a single time. J is TRBJ1-5 and V is TRBV28; 8 bases match TRBD1. The germline CDR1 and CDR2 sequences are MDHEN and SYDVKM. Trimming at V came to 6 bases and at J to 2 bases, leaving 9 bases not matched to a gene. The CDR3 is made up of 16 amino acids. The CDR3 DNA follows: TGTGCCAGCAGAGACAGGGGATATGGCGGCAATCAGCCCCAGCATTTT. Amino acid sequence: CASRDRGYGGNQPQHF.

The rearrangement joins TRBV29-1 to TRBJ1-2, with a tentative D call TRBD1 (5 bases). Deletions cut 7 bases from V and 2 bases from J, with 11 bases between. The CDR3 has 12 amino acids. The germline gives CDR1 SQVTM, CDR2 ANQGSEA. The CDR3 region is CSAGGVNYGYTF. In DNA form, the CDR3 reads TGCAGCGCCGGGGGGGTGAACTATGGCTACACCTTC. Supplemented by reference TRBV29-1 and TRBJ1-2, the full variable domain reads SAVISQKPSRDICQRGTSLTIQCQVDSQVTMMFWYRQQPGQSLTLIATANQGSEATYESGFVIDKFPISRPNLTFSTLTVSNMSPEDSSIYLCSAGGVNYGYTFGSGTRLTVV.

The genes are TRBV27 and TRBJ2-2; 10 bases line up with TRBD2. Germline V lookup: CDR1 MNHEY, CDR2 SMNVEV (reference sequence). CDR3 length: 16 residues. Trimming cost V 2 bases and J 6 bases; bases outside gene matches: 6. CDR3 amino acids: CASSLVAGGIAGELFF. The CDR3 nucleotides read TGTGCCAGCAGTTTAGTAGCGGGAGGTATCGCCGGGGAGCTGTTTTTT.

This clone was observed once. The genes are TRBV10-3 and TRBJ1-3, with D perhaps matching TRBD1 (6 bases). With 4 bases removed from V and 2 bases from J, the gap between germline ends came to 15 bases. This CDR3 is 16 amino acids long. Germline-derived CDR1 and CDR2 are ENHRY and SYGVKD. The CDR3 sequence: CAISGPRDRTGNTIYF. The CDR3 DNA reads TGTGCCATCAGTGGGCCCCGAGACAGGACTGGAAACACCATATATTTT.

The count of this clone is one. The chain has TRBV5-1 and TRBJ2-5, with 14 bases that match TRBD2. Germline V gene lookup returns CDR1 SGHRS and CDR2 YFSETQ. The CDR3 runs 16 residues. The V segment lost 4 bases and the J segment 5 bases; nucleotides outside the gene matches: 7. The CDR3 loop is CASSNGLAGGGETQYF. CDR3 nucleotides: TGCGCCAGCAGCAATGGACTAGCGGGAGGTGGGGAGACCCAGTACTTC.

This chain uses TRBV30 with TRBJ1-4, with D uncertain. The CDR3 covers 13 residues. Trimming removed 0 bases from V and 8 bases from J, with 10 bases in between. Germline loops: CDR1 GTSNPN, CDR2 SVGIG (reference sequence). Here the CDR3 reads CAWSVAGAEKLFF. In DNA form, the CDR3 reads TGTGCCTGGAGTGTCGCGGGAGCGGAAAAACTGTTTTTT.

The chain joins TRBV21-1 to TRBJ2-1; the table assigns TRBD2, which was not confirmed against the DNA. TRBV21-1 is described as a pseudogene. The CDR3 is 15 residues long. In DNA form, the CDR3 reads TGTGCCAGCCGGCTGACTAGCGGGAAGTACAATGAGCAGTTCTTC. Its translation is CASRLTSGKYNEQFF.